The clone carrying this T cell receptor beta chain was observed a few times. Its specificity is unknown. This sample stems from a study of cytomegalovirus exposure and HLA in healthy donors. Study-level points and caveats: With later analysis, a missense DCLRE1C variant became linked to TCR beta V- and J-gene trimming.

This CDR3 is built from 15 residues. The germline CDR1 and CDR2 sequences are LGHNA and YSLEER. V was trimmed by 1 base and J by 1 base, leaving 11 bases between them. The PCR employed 60 Vbeta primers together with 13 Jbeta primers. The assay was immunoSEQ multiplex PCR, and TCRdb's table has in-frame clones only and misses some. The sample records more than 150,000 clones, about 81% being singletons. This chain uses TRBV4-3 with TRBJ2-7; tentative D call: TRBD2 (6 bases). The TCR originated in a man aged 35 to 55 in good health and CMV-seronegative. Sequencing was done on a sample of PBMCs. The CDR3 region has the DNA TGCGCCAGCAGCCAAGGCTCTAGCGCGTCCTACGAGCAGTACTTC. It encodes CASSQGSSASYEQYF.